This TCR beta chain was sequenced in a study of PD-L1 blockade in urothelial cancer. About the study: Samples of blood were analyzed 3 weeks (second dose) and 6 weeks after treatment start.

Per the germline V gene, CDR1 is SGHAT and CDR2 is FQDESV (reference sequence). The CDR3 spans 14 residues. The ends were cut back, 3 bases at V and 6 bases at J, with 15 bases in the middle. Regarding time point: peripheral blood 6 weeks after treatment start. This clone was detected once. This table comes from immunoSEQ multiplex PCR, and its TCRdb copy is limited to in-frame clones, with some not included. The data hold about 130,000 clones, with 86% observed a single time. The sample in question was PBMCs, obtained around atezolizumab (anti-PD-L1) treatment. This rearrangement joins TRBV11-1 to TRBJ2-7; D is possibly TRBD2 (5 bases). The clonotype was recovered from a man aged 45 to 65 with urothelial cancer. CDR3 bases: TGTGCCAGCAGCTTCAAGGAGGTGTCACCCGAGCAGTACTTC. Translation: CASSFKEVSPEQYF.